The clone carrying this TCR beta chain appeared many times. TCRdb reprocessed the reads via MiXCR and lists one record per CDR3 protein. The sample consists of under 600,000 distinct CDR3 sequences, about 17% of them appearing once. This entry belongs to a study of T cell repertoires in cytomegalovirus infection. V lost 1 base and J lost 5; bases outside the gene matches: 3. The length of the CDR3 is 16 residues. Per germline, CDR1 SGHVS and CDR2 FNYEAQ. Sample: CD8+ T cells from PBMCs. The chain joins TRBV7-6 to TRBJ2-1; TRBD2 matches at 12 bases. The receptor's source is a human donor in good health (CMV status not recorded). Some clones in this sample may be carry-over from other donors' samples. DNA for the CDR3: TGTGCCAGCAGCTTAGATACTAGCGGGGGGCACAATGAGCAGTTCTTC. It encodes CASSLDTSGGHNEQFF.